This T cell receptor (beta chain) was recorded in a study of blood T cells in healthy people across ages. In regard to this clonotype: The antigen remains unidentified.

General study findings and limits: Naive T cell percentage by flow cytometry tracked strongly with beta diversity.

Primed by a sample-barcoded 5' primer and a J-beta primer mix, a second PCR proceeded for 7 to 11 cycles. TCRdb itself ran the 5' RACE reads through MiXCR, one entry per CDR3 protein. This table holds around 710,000 distinct CDR3 sequences, roughly 41% found once. Investigators took about 9.4 milliliters of peripheral blood from every donor. RNA extraction gave at least 5.5 micrograms of total RNA per sample. This CDR3 spans 15 amino acids. The germline V gene encodes CDR1 SGHTA and CDR2 FQGTGA. V shed 5 bases, J shed 2 bases, and the junction held 9 bases outside the gene matches. This clonotype originated in a woman aged 60-75 years in good health. Specimen: blood. V is TRBV7-3 and J is TRBJ2-7; TRBD1 matches at 7 bases. The CDR3 region is CASSHRQGIPYEQYF. In nucleotides, the CDR3 is TGTGCCAGCAGCCATCGACAGGGAATCCCCTACGAGCAGTACTTC.